This TCR beta chain derives from a study of T cells in Graves' hyperthyroidism and ophthalmopathy. About the study: The initial diagnosis was the point when peripheral blood was collected, ahead of any treatment.

V lost 0 bases and J lost 6, with 10 bases in between. The CDR3 has 14 residues. Germline-derived CDR1 and CDR2 are SGHTS and YDEGEE. What was amplified from RNA transcripts were TCR beta CDR3 regions. The HTBI primer set was used in a first-round RT-PCR of the TCR CDR3. From the multiplex PCR reads, TCRdb called clonotypes with MiXCR, one entry per CDR3 protein. The table lists approximately 370,000 distinct CDR3 sequences, about 18% of them singletons. The chain combines TRBV5-8 with TRBJ2-1; no firm D call. The receptor's source is a woman aged 25 to 39 with Graves' hyperthyroidism that later progressed to Graves' ophthalmopathy. Sequencing was performed on blood. The DNA of the CDR3 is TGTGCCAGCAGCTTGGTGTTACTATTCAATGAGCAGTTCTTC. It encodes CASSLVLLFNEQFF.